Below are 30 T cell receptor beta chains sequenced from a single sample in a study of breast tumors, draining lymph nodes, adjacent tissues. Via MiXCR, TCRdb re-called the multiplex PCR reads, giving one row per CDR3 protein. This sample has under 350,000 distinct CDR3 sequences; more than 30% occur once, and the top ten carry about 1.2%. Samples came from axillary lymph nodes draining the breast cancer. The material sequenced was axillary lymph node tissue. These receptor sequences come from a female donor with breast cancer. Some clones in this sample may be carry-over from other donors' samples.

For this clonotype: This may come from a read error, since a much larger clone is one base off. V usage is TRBV7-9 and J usage is TRBJ2-7; 13 nucleotides line up with TRBD2. In germline, CDR1 is SEHNR, CDR2 FQNEAQ (reference sequence). Germline trimming cut 1 base from V and 7 bases from J; bases unmatched to any gene: 4. This CDR3 region has 15 residues. The CDR3 reads CASSLGGTSGAEQYF. The CDR3 coding sequence is TGTGCCAGCAGCTTAGGTGGGACTAGCGGGGCTGAGCAGTACTTC.

To note about this clonotype: A junction end diverges from the germline sequence, so it may reflect a read error. The rearrangement links TRBV3-1 to TRBJ2-1; either TRBD1 or TRBD2 may fit D (5 bases each). Germline CDR1 and CDR2: LGHDT and YNNKEL (reference sequence). This CDR3 region has 12 residues. DNA for the CDR3: TGTGCCAGCAGCCAGGGCTCGGGACCACCCCTCTTC. Its translation is CASSQGSGPPLF.

This clonotype was picked up many times. The chain links TRBV30 to TRBJ2-3; weak D call: TRBD2 (5 bases). CDR1 GTSNPN and CDR2 SVGIG come from the germline V gene (reference sequence). V lost 2 bases and J 10 bases, leaving 13 bases between the germline ends. The CDR3 is 12 residues long. The CDR3 sequence: CAWSSSSLSQYF. For the CDR3, the DNA is TGTGCCTGGAGTTCCTCTAGCCTATCGCAGTATTTT.

The chain is built from TRBV20-1 and TRBJ1-2; weak D call: TRBD1 (5 bases). Germline V gives CDR1 DFQATT, CDR2 SNEGSKA (reference sequence). The CDR3 totals 14 residues. Trimming took off 3 bases at V and 2 bases at J, with 13 bases between the two ends. Written as DNA, the CDR3 is TGCAGTGCTAGTCGGGGGAGGACCAACTATGGCTACACCTTC. This translates into CSASRGRTNYGYTF.

This clonotype was observed many times. The DNA of the CDR3 is TGTGCCAGTAGTAGAGGTGCAGCGGGAGGCCGGGGGGAGCTGTTTTTT. As protein: CASSRGAAGGRGELFF. The chain combines TRBV19 with TRBJ2-2, with TRBD2 matching over 9 bases. The CDR3 contains 16 residues. In germline, CDR1 is LNHDA, CDR2 SQIVND (reference sequence). J lost 8 bases, V lost 4 bases, and 11 bases had no gene match.

Note on this clonotype: The conserved closing phenylalanine or tryptophan is absent in this CDR3, likely reflecting a read error. The chain has TRBV10-2 and TRBJ2-1; the D gene is possibly TRBD2 (6 bases). This CDR3 is built from 16 residues. CDR1 WSHSY and CDR2 SAAADI come from the germline V gene. CDR3 region: CASSRDRLDLHNEQFL. The CDR3 DNA reads as TGTGCCAGCAGTAGAGACCGACTAGATCTCCACAATGAGCAGTTCCTC.

This chain joins TRBV29-1 and TRBJ2-7, with a possible D match to TRBD1 (5 bases). V was clipped by 7 bases and J by 6 bases, with 19 bases between them. Per germline, CDR1 SQVTM and CDR2 ANQGSEA. This CDR3 has 13 amino acids. The CDR3 DNA is TGCAGCGCCGCAGACAGCCTTTGGGGCGAGCAGTACTTC. This encodes CSAADSLWGEQYF.

The table lists this clonotype with many counts. This chain connects TRBV6-2 or TRBV6-3 to TRBJ2-6; TRBD1 matches 7 bases. CDR1 and CDR2 from the germline V gene are MNHEY and SVGEGT. The junction had 1 base not matched to a gene; V was cut back by 6 bases and J by 8 bases. This CDR3 contains 12 residues. This chain's CDR3 is CASRTGSNVLTF. The CDR3 DNA reads as TGTGCCAGCAGGACAGGGTCCAACGTCCTGACTTTC.

This clonotype has a count of ten or more. V usage is TRBV2 and J usage is TRBJ2-2; D might be TRBD2 (6 bases). CDR3 size: 15 residues. V gave up 5 bases and J gave up 5 bases, with 15 bases separating them. From germline, CDR1 is SNHLY and CDR2 FYNNEI. CDR3 bases: TGTGCCAGCAGTCCTAGCGTAGGTAGGACCGGGGAGCTGTTTTTT. Translating it yields CASSPSVGRTGELFF.

This clonotype was counted ten times or more. The CDR3 reads CASRGPMDEKLFF. CDR3 coding DNA: TGTGCCAGTAGGGGGCCTATGGATGAAAAACTGTTTTTT. The chain carries TRBV19 and TRBJ1-4; TRBD1 might be the D (5 bases). CDR3 length: 13 amino acids. V shed 6 bases and J shed 6 bases, with 11 bases lying between them. Germline CDR1 and CDR2: LNHDA and SQIVND (reference sequence).

This clonotype has only a few counts. A much larger clone differs from this one at a single base, so this may be a read error. V and J are TRBV12-3 or TRBV12-4 and TRBJ2-3; D unclear. The CDR3 consists of 14 residues. Trimming removed 8 bases from V and 2 bases from J, with 14 bases in between. CDR3 coding DNA: TGTGCCAGCCAAAGCGACACCCACACAGATACGCAGTATTTT. Its translation is CASQSDTHTDTQYF.

This sequence joins TRBV6-1 and TRBJ2-1; 8 bases match TRBD1. With 10 bases clipped from V and 6 bases from J, the junction kept 5 bases outside the gene matches. Germline CDR1 MNHNS, CDR2 SASEGT. This CDR3 is 12 amino acids long. DNA of the CDR3: TGTGCCACCGACAGGGGTGTCAATGAGCAGTTCTTC. Translating gives CATDRGVNEQFF.

Concerning this clonotype: A single base separates this from a much larger clone, so it may be a read error. The missing conserved phenylalanine or tryptophan at the end of this CDR3 makes a read error likely. The gene calls are TRBV5-5 and TRBJ2-7; possibly TRBD1 for D (5 bases). This CDR3 has 16 amino acids. Germline V gives CDR1 SGHKS, CDR2 YYEKEE (reference sequence). Between the trimmed V and J ends, which lost 4 bases and 2 bases, there was a span of 19 bases. CDR3 bases: TGTGCCAGCAGCCCTGGCCCTGGAACAGGAACCTACGAGCAGTACCTC. Encoded protein: CASSPGPGTGTYEQYL.

The count of this clonotype is one. V gene TRBV15 combines with J gene TRBJ1-6; D perhaps matches TRBD1 (5 bases). From germline, CDR1 is LNHNV and CDR2 YYDKDF (reference sequence). V lost 0 bases, J lost 8 bases, and 11 bases lay in between. The CDR3 spans 15 residues. The CDR3 here is CATSREGRSYSPLHF. The CDR3 DNA sequence: TGTGCCACCAGCAGAGAGGGACGATCGTATTCACCCCTCCACTTT.

The chain uses TRBV6-5 and TRBJ2-2; TRBD1 aligns across 8 bases. The CDR3 totals 15 residues. The J segment lost 7 bases and the V segment lost 3 bases, leaving 7 bases of the junction unmatched. Germline V lookup: CDR1 MNHEY, CDR2 SVGAGI. DNA of the CDR3: TGTGCCAGCAGTTATTCCGGGACAGGTATCGGGGAGCTGTTTTTT. Translated, it gives CASSYSGTGIGELFF.

Of note for this clonotype: A read error may account for a junction end that differs from germline. The rearrangement joins TRBV5-6 to TRBJ2-2; D possibly uses TRBD1 or TRBD2 (6 bases each). The germline CDR1 and CDR2 sequences are SGHDT and YYEEEE. The CDR3 extends over 16 amino acids. The CDR3 sequence: CASSLYRGLNTGELLF. The DNA for the CDR3 is TGTGCCAGCAGCTTGTATCGGGGGCTGAACACCGGGGAGCTGCTTTTT.

This clonotype was seen repeatedly, ten times or more. This chain connects TRBV11-2 to TRBJ1-2; a possible D gene is TRBD1 (5 bases). Deletions cut 4 bases from V and 3 bases from J, with 18 bases between. The CDR3 spans 16 residues. Germline values: CDR1 SGHAT, CDR2 FQNNGV. The CDR3 DNA reads as TGTGCCAGCAGCTCGCGACAGAGGAGCGTTTACTATGGCTACACCTTC. Amino acids: CASSSRQRSVYYGYTF. Combining the CDR3 with reference TRBV11-2 and TRBJ1-2 gives the whole variable domain EAGVAQSPRYKIIEKRQSVAFWCNPISGHATLYWYQQILGQGPKLLIQFQNNGVVDDSQLPKDRFSAERLKGVDSTLKIQPAKLEDSAVYLCASSSRQRSVYYGYTFGSGTRLTVV.

The chain joins TRBV3-1 to TRBJ2-7; 9 nucleotides align to TRBD1. With 1 base clipped from V and 4 bases from J, the junction kept 17 bases outside the gene matches. CDR3 length equals 19 residues. Germline V CDR1 and CDR2: LGHDT, YNNKEL (reference sequence). DNA for the CDR3: TGTGCCAGCAGCCAAGCCAACAGGGGGCGATGGACTCCAACTTACGAGCAGTACTTC. This encodes CASSQANRGRWTPTYEQYF.

Comment on this clonotype: A read error may explain this, as a much larger clone is one base away. The chain is built from TRBV12-5 and TRBJ2-5; TRBD2 matches at 9 bases. Germline CDR1 is LGHNT and CDR2 is FRNRAP. The CDR3 is made up of 20 amino acids. For the CDR3, the DNA is TGTGCTAGTGGTTTGGTACTGGGTGGGCTAGCGGGGCCCCACCAAGGGACCCAGTACTTC. This encodes CASGLVLGGLAGPHQGTQYF.

The sample holds many counts of this clonotype. V usage is TRBV29-1 and J usage is TRBJ1-1; D is perhaps TRBD1 (5 bases). V was cut by 8 bases and J by 2 bases, with 6 bases left in between. The CDR3 extends over 10 amino acids. Germline assignment: CDR1 SQVTM and CDR2 ANQGSEA. The CDR3, as DNA: TGCAGCAGGGGCAACACTGAAGCTTTCTTT. Its translation: CSRGNTEAFF.

The sample holds many counts of this clonotype. The rearrangement uses TRBV6-5 and TRBJ2-3; TRBD2 might be the D (6 bases). CDR3 length: 15 residues. The germline CDR1 and CDR2 sequences are MNHEY and SVGAGI. The V gene lost 3 bases and the J gene lost 1 base, with 11 bases spanning the gap. As DNA, the CDR3 is TGTGCCAGCAGTTATGGAGGGAAGGGCACAGATACGCAGTATTTT. Its translation: CASSYGGKGTDTQYF.

This clonotype was seen repeatedly, ten times or more. The rearrangement joins TRBV7-2 to TRBJ2-3, with TRBD2 matching 10 bases. Germline V gives CDR1 SGHTA, CDR2 FQGNSA. The CDR3 loop spans 17 amino acids. The junction had 12 bases not matched to a gene; V was cut back by 5 bases and J by 4 bases. The CDR3 loop is CASSQPLAGGLADTQYF. DNA for the CDR3: TGTGCCAGCAGCCAACCCTTAGCGGGAGGTTTGGCAGATACGCAGTATTTT.

The genes are TRBV28 and TRBJ2-1, with a tentative D call TRBD2 (5 bases). V was trimmed by 6 bases and J by 0 bases, leaving 15 bases between them. The CDR3 loop spans 16 amino acids. The germline V gene has CDR1 MDHEN and CDR2 SYDVKM. CDR3 protein: CASSLIARSSYNEQFF. CDR3 DNA sequence: TGTGCCAGCAGCCTTATAGCGCGAAGCTCCTACAATGAGCAGTTCTTC.

The table lists this clonotype with many counts. This sequence joins TRBV29-1 and TRBJ2-1; 7 nucleotides agree with TRBD2. The CDR3 has 12 amino acids. The V segment lost 8 bases and the J segment 3 bases; nucleotides outside the gene matches: 4. Looked up from germline, CDR1 is SQVTM and CDR2 is ANQGSEA. CDR3 in amino acids: CSSRGSYNEQFF. DNA of the CDR3: TGCAGCTCCCGCGGGAGCTACAATGAGCAGTTCTTC.

The rearrangement links TRBV2 to TRBJ2-1, with TRBD2 matching 10 bases. CDR3 length: 14 residues. Germline assignment: CDR1 SNHLY and CDR2 FYNNEI. J gave up 4 bases and V 5 bases, and 2 bases lay outside the gene matches. The CDR3 region has the DNA TGTGCCAGCAGTACTAGCGGGAAATACAATGAGCAGTTCTTC. This sequence encodes CASSTSGKYNEQFF.

This clonotype was recorded many times. The chain is built from TRBV20-1 and TRBJ2-1; 9 bases are shared with TRBD2. Losses at the gene ends were 5 bases for V and 7 bases for J; bases not matched to a gene: 9. Germline lookup yields CDR1 DFQATT and CDR2 SNEGSKA (reference sequence). The CDR3 runs to 14 residues. The CDR3 loop is CSAGFGGRGNEQFF. The CDR3 nucleotides are TGCAGTGCTGGTTTTGGCGGGAGGGGGAATGAGCAGTTCTTC.

This chain connects TRBV10-2 to TRBJ2-5, with a tentative D call TRBD1 (5 bases). CDR1 is WSHSY and CDR2 is SAAADI in the germline V gene. Trimming left V 7 bases short and J 4 bases short, with 13 bases between. This CDR3 has 13 amino acids. The CDR3, as DNA: TGCGCCAGCACCGATAGGGGCCGAGAGACCCAGTACTTC. Translation gives CASTDRGRETQYF.

The chain employs TRBV7-9 and TRBJ1-4, with TRBD1 matching 10 bases. After removal of 5 bases from V and 0 bases from J, the junction contained 9 bases not matched to a gene. The germline V gene has CDR1 SEHNR and CDR2 FQNEAQ (reference sequence). The CDR3 length is 18 residues. CDR3 nucleotide sequence: TGTGCCAGCAGCAGCGGGACAGGGGACCTTGCAACTAATGAAAAACTGTTTTTT. This codes for CASSSGTGDLATNEKLFF.

Of note for this clonotype: This may arise from a read error, as a much more abundant clone is one base away. The chain recombines TRBV20-1 with TRBJ2-1; 9 bases map to TRBD2. The length of the CDR3 is 14 residues. Per germline, CDR1 DFQATT and CDR2 SNEGSKA (reference sequence). The CDR3 nucleotides are TGCAGTGCCATGACTAGCGGTACCTACACTGAGCAGTTCTTC. This encodes CSAMTSGTYTEQFF.

This clonotype has ten or more counts. The V gene is TRBV6-6, the J gene TRBJ1-4; 8 bases are shared with TRBD1. The CDR3 spans 13 residues. Unmatched junction bases numbered 5, after V lost 11 bases and J lost 3 bases. CDR1 is MNHNY and CDR2 is SVGAGI in the germline V gene (reference sequence). CDR3 coding DNA: TGTGCCTTGGACAGGGCGTCTAATGAAAAACTGTTTTTT. Protein: CALDRASNEKLFF.